These 30 T cell receptor beta chains originate from one sample sequenced in a study of read filtering for tumor transcriptome and immune sequencing. From about 400 ng of RNA, a library with molecular barcoded alpha/delta and beta/gamma adaptors was made. TCRdb used MiXCR to reprocess the reads, holding one entry per CDR3 protein. Of roughly 130,000 distinct CDR3 sequences listed, approximately 12% are singletons. The sequenced material came from a population of CD138-negative cells sorted from bone marrow. All receptors come from a donor aged 40 or over with multiple myeloma.

At least ten counts were recorded for this clonotype. The genes are TRBV5-1 and TRBJ2-1, with TRBD2 matching 7 bases. Germline V CDR1 and CDR2: SGHRS, YFSETQ. This CDR3 is 16 amino acids long. V trimming: 5 bases; J trimming: 0 bases; junction bases outside the gene matches: 8. The CDR3 nucleotides read TGCGCCAGCAGTTTCGAACTAGCGAACTCCTACAATGAGCAGTTCTTC. Translated, it gives CASSFELANSYNEQFF.

In regard to this clonotype: A far bigger clonotype differs at one base, so this is likely a read error. This chain links TRBV6-1 with TRBJ2-1, with D hard to call. Trimming took off 5 bases at V and 3 bases at J, with 8 bases between the two ends. Germline loops: CDR1 MNHNS, CDR2 SASEGT. The CDR3 extends over 13 amino acids. The CDR3 is CASSYASYNEQFF. The CDR3 DNA sequence: TGTGCCAGCAGTTACGCCAGCTACAATGAGCAGTTCTTC.

This clonotype was detected many times. This chain uses TRBV7-9 with TRBJ2-3; D perhaps matches TRBD2 (6 bases). The CDR3 runs to 18 residues. Per germline, CDR1 SEHNR and CDR2 FQNEAQ (reference sequence). V was clipped by 1 base and J by 0 bases, with 17 bases between them. CDR3 sequence: CASSLDLPSSASTDTQYF. The CDR3 bases are TGTGCCAGCAGCTTAGACCTCCCCTCTAGCGCGAGCACAGATACGCAGTATTTT.

This clonotype was recorded at least ten times. The chain carries TRBV5-1 and TRBJ2-7, with TRBD1 identical over 7 bases. The V segment lost 4 bases and the J segment 7 bases; nucleotides outside the gene matches: 11. Germline V gene lookup returns CDR1 SGHRS and CDR2 YFSETQ. The CDR3 has 14 amino acids. CDR3 sequence reads: CASSPGTALSEQYF. The CDR3 DNA follows: TGCGCCAGCAGCCCCGGGACAGCGTTGTCTGAGCAGTACTTC.

With respect to this clonotype: The likely explanation is a read error, given a far larger clone one base away. This CDR3 reads CASSQGLAGVEQSF. CDR3 coding DNA: TGTGCCAGCAGCCAAGGACTAGCGGGAGTTGAGCAGTCCTTC. The chain joins TRBV7-2 to TRBJ2-7; 13 nucleotides agree with TRBD2. Germline assignment: CDR1 SGHTA and CDR2 FQGNSA. The CDR3 loop spans 14 amino acids.

There are a few counts of this clonotype. CDR3 bases: TGTGCCAGCAGCCCCGGGGACACCGGGGAGCTGTTTTTT. It codes for CASSPGDTGELFF. This chain joins TRBV7-2 and TRBJ2-2; TRBD2 is a possible D gene (5 bases). CDR3 length equals 13 residues. From germline, CDR1 is SGHTA and CDR2 FQGNSA. V shed 5 bases and J shed 3 bases, with 7 bases lying between them.

Comments on this clonotype: At one of its ends the junction is not consistent with the germline gene, which may arise from a read error. The chain recombines TRBV11-2 with TRBJ2-1, with a weak D call TRBD2 (5 bases). Germline CDR1 reads SGHAT; CDR2 reads FQNNGV. The CDR3 totals 18 residues. CDR3 nucleotide sequence: TGTGCCAGCAGCTTAGTGATAAGAGGTACTAGAGATGACAATGAGCAGTCCTTC. Encoded protein: CASSLVIRGTRDDNEQSF.

The V call is TRBV20-1, the J call TRBJ2-5, with 7 nucleotides matching TRBD1. The length of the CDR3 is 14 residues. Germline CDR1 and CDR2: DFQATT and SNEGSKA (reference sequence). Trimming removed 1 base from V and 5 bases from J; junction bases left unmatched: 7. CDR3 residues: CSARVGADRETQYF. The CDR3 nucleotides are TGCAGTGCTAGAGTTGGAGCGGACAGGGAGACCCAGTACTTC.

This clonotype was counted ten times or more. The chain carries TRBV5-6 and TRBJ1-1; possible D gene TRBD1, 5 bases. Germline values: CDR1 SGHDT, CDR2 YYEEEE. CDR3 size: 13 residues. V gave up 0 bases and J gave up 13 bases, with 16 bases separating them. CDR3 sequence: CASSLEQALESFF. DNA for the CDR3: TGTGCCAGCAGCTTGGAACAGGCCCTCGAAAGTTTCTTT.

A few counts support this clonotype. Possible read error: a much larger clone is one base away. The chain uses TRBV20-1 and TRBJ2-1, with a possible D match to TRBD1 (5 bases). In germline, CDR1 is DFQATT, CDR2 SNEGSKA (reference sequence). The CDR3 is 16 amino acids. The CDR3 spells CSARGQGWSSYKEQFF. CDR3 sequence (DNA): TGCAGTGCTAGAGGTCAGGGCTGGAGCTCCTACAAGGAGCAGTTCTTC.

A remark on this clonotype: A much bigger clone sits one base away, suggesting this may be a read error. The chain joins TRBV7-6 to TRBJ2-1; D is undetermined. This CDR3 has 12 residues. The germline CDR1 and CDR2 sequences are SGHVS and FNYEAQ. This CDR3 is CAGSPASGEQFF. CDR3 nucleotide sequence: TGTGCCGGCAGCCCAGCTTCAGGAGAGCAGTTCTTC.

The chain has TRBV20-1 and TRBJ1-4; 9 bases align to TRBD1. The CDR3 length is 14 residues. Trimming at V came to 3 bases and at J to 14 bases, leaving 13 bases not matched to a gene. Germline loops: CDR1 DFQATT, CDR2 SNEGSKA (reference sequence). The CDR3 DNA reads TGCAGTGCTAGCCGGACAGGGGCGGGGGAACAGCTGTTTTTT. The encoded protein is CSASRTGAGEQLFF.

This clonotype was found many times. J is TRBJ1-1 and V is TRBV9, with 12 bases that match TRBD1. The CDR3 runs 16 residues. V dropped 4 bases and J dropped 4; count of bases not matched to a gene: 8. Germline CDR1 reads SGDLS; CDR2 reads YYNGEE. The CDR3, as DNA: TGTGCCAGCAGCCCGGGACAGGGGGCGTGGGGCACTGAAGCTTTCTTT. It translates to CASSPGQGAWGTEAFF.

The rearrangement joins TRBV4-1 to TRBJ2-2, with TRBD2 matching over 12 bases. The CDR3 length is 17 residues. Losses at the gene ends were 5 bases for V and 0 bases for J; bases not matched to a gene: 4. Germline CDR1 MGHRA, CDR2 YSYEKL. In nucleotides, the CDR3 is TGCGCCAGCAGCAGGCGGACTAGCGGGGCGAACACCGGGGAGCTGTTTTTT. Translated, it gives CASSRRTSGANTGELFF.

There are many counts of this clonotype. The chain joins TRBV20-1 to TRBJ1-1, with D possibly TRBD1 on 6 matching bases. Trimming removed 6 bases from V and 1 base from J, with 9 bases in between. The CDR3 is 12 residues long. CDR1 is DFQATT, CDR2 SNEGSKA, per germline (reference sequence). The CDR3 nucleotides read TGCAGTGCCCAGACAGGGAACACTGAAGCTTTCTTT. This codes for CSAQTGNTEAFF.

At least ten counts were recorded for this clonotype. The J gene is TRBJ1-2, the V gene TRBV7-3; TRBD1 matches 8 bases. CDR3 length equals 15 residues. Trimming took 3 bases from V and 6 from J; bases not matched to a gene: 9. Per the germline V gene, CDR1 is SGHTA and CDR2 is FQGTGA. This chain's CDR3 is CASSFRTTGGHGYTF. DNA of the CDR3: TGTGCCAGCAGCTTCCGGACTACAGGGGGGCATGGCTACACCTTC. The variable domain in full, with the rest retrieved from reference TRBV7-3 and TRBJ1-2, is GAGVSQTPSNKVTEKGKYVELRCDPISGHTALYWYRQSLGQGPEFLIYFQGTGAADDSGLPNDRFFAVRPEGSVSTLKIQRTERGDSAVYLCASSFRTTGGHGYTFGSGTRLTVV.

V is TRBV6-5 and J is TRBJ1-5, with 11 nucleotides matching TRBD1. The germline gives CDR1 MNHEY, CDR2 SVGAGI. V shed 6 bases, J shed 5 bases, and the junction held 6 bases outside the gene matches. The CDR3 contains 15 residues. CDR3 amino acids: CASSPDRGRDQPQHF. The CDR3 DNA follows: TGTGCCAGCAGCCCGGACAGGGGGCGCGATCAGCCCCAGCATTTT.

This sequence joins TRBV6-6 and TRBJ2-2; 8 bases are shared with TRBD1. This CDR3 contains 13 residues. Germline loops: CDR1 MNHNY, CDR2 SVGAGI (reference sequence). J gave up 2 bases and V 10 bases, and 3 bases lay outside the gene matches. The CDR3 here is CAIRGLNTGELFF. The CDR3 region has the DNA TGTGCCATCAGGGGGCTTAACACCGGGGAGCTGTTTTTT.

On this clonotype: Since the CDR3 does not end with the conserved phenylalanine or tryptophan, this likely comes from a read error. The DNA is omitted, as the CDR3 cannot be located on it reliably, and the CDR3 follows TCRdb's listing. The chain has TRBV7-9 and TRBJ2-1. Looked up from germline, CDR1 is SEHNR and CDR2 is FQNEAQ (reference sequence). A total of 11 residues make up the CDR3, ends included. This CDR3 is CASRRYNEQLY.

The genes are TRBV7-9 and TRBJ2-2; D not resolved. This CDR3 has 14 amino acids. V shed 2 bases and J shed 1 base, with 5 bases lying between them. Germline V CDR1 and CDR2: SEHNR, FQNEAQ (reference sequence). In DNA form, the CDR3 reads TGTGCCAGCAGCTTAACTGAGAACACCGGGGAGCTGTTTTTT. Amino acids: CASSLTENTGELFF.

This clonotype came up many times. The rearrangement uses TRBV28 and TRBJ1-5; no reliable D call. The CDR3 length is 14 residues. CDR1 and CDR2 (germline): MDHEN, SYDVKM. V lost 2 bases, J lost 0 bases, and 5 bases lay in between. The CDR3: CASSLQYSNQPQHF. DNA for the CDR3: TGTGCCAGCAGTTTACAGTATAGCAATCAGCCCCAGCATTTT.

This clonotype was counted many times. This rearrangement joins TRBV7-9 to TRBJ2-3, with TRBD2 matching 8 bases. Germline trimming cut 6 bases from V and 3 bases from J; bases unmatched to any gene: 8. This CDR3 has 15 amino acids. CDR1 SEHNR and CDR2 FQNEAQ come from the germline V gene (reference sequence). The CDR3 loop is CASSPSGRETDTQYF. The CDR3 DNA sequence: TGTGCCAGCAGTCCAAGCGGGAGAGAAACAGATACGCAGTATTTT.

There are a few counts of this clonotype. The chain carries TRBV3-1 and TRBJ1-1, with TRBD1 matching over 7 bases. This CDR3 contains 15 residues. CDR1 is LGHDT, CDR2 YNNKEL, per germline (reference sequence). J was trimmed by 1 base and V by 5 bases; bases with no gene match: 7. CDR3 in amino acids: CASSDPTGRNTEAFF. DNA of the CDR3: TGTGCCAGCAGCGACCCGACAGGGAGGAACACTGAAGCTTTCTTT.

This clonotype occurred many times. The chain couples TRBV29-1 to TRBJ2-5; TRBD1 is a possible D gene (6 bases). V was clipped by 5 bases and J by 0 bases, with 13 bases between them. Germline-derived CDR1 and CDR2 are SQVTM and ANQGSEA. CDR3 length: 14 amino acids. CDR3 region: CSVRSGQYQETQYF. The CDR3 region has the DNA TGCAGCGTTAGGTCCGGACAGTACCAAGAGACCCAGTACTTC.

The chain uses TRBV7-2 and TRBJ2-7; 15 nucleotides agree with TRBD2. The trim removed 5 bases at V and 4 bases at J, leaving 3 bases unmatched. Germline V gene data show CDR1 as SGHTA and CDR2 as FQGNSA. This CDR3 contains 15 residues. CDR3 amino acids: CASSKGLAGGYEQYF. The CDR3 nucleotides read TGTGCCAGCAGCAAGGGACTAGCGGGAGGTTACGAGCAGTACTTC. Full variable domain (remainder filled in from reference TRBV7-2 and TRBJ2-7): GAGVSQSPSNKVTEKGKDVELRCDPISGHTALYWYRQSLGQGLEFLIYFQGNSAPDKSGLPSDRFSAERTGGSVSTLTIQRTQQEDSAVYLCASSKGLAGGYEQYFGPGTRLTVT.

On this clonotype itself: It may be a read error: a sequence one base away is much more abundant. The chain links TRBV6-2 or TRBV6-3 to TRBJ1-1; TRBD1 aligns across 7 bases. CDR1 is MNHEY and CDR2 is SVGEGT in the germline V gene. V trimming: 8 bases; J trimming: 5 bases; junction bases outside the gene matches: 8. The CDR3 extends over 13 amino acids. This chain's CDR3 is CASGKDRITEAFF. The CDR3 coding sequence is TGTGCCAGCGGCAAGGACAGGATAACTGAAGCTTTCTTT.

The chain combines TRBV7-9 with TRBJ2-6; 10 bases match TRBD1. CDR1 and CDR2 from the germline V gene are SEHNR and FQNEAQ (reference sequence). V shed 1 base, J shed 4 bases, and the junction held 13 bases outside the gene matches. The CDR3 covers 20 residues. The CDR3 DNA sequence: TGTGCCAGCAGCTTAGTCCCAGGGGACAGGGGTGGCTCCGGGGCCAACGTCCTGACTTTC. This gives the protein CASSLVPGDRGGSGANVLTF.

The table lists this clonotype with a few counts. The chain has TRBV4-1 and TRBJ2-4; a weak D match, TRBD2 (5 bases). CDR3 length: 17 residues. Germline V lookup: CDR1 MGHRA, CDR2 YSYEKL. V lost 1 base, J lost 0 bases, and 13 bases lay in between. This CDR3 is CASSQVPDSLAKNIQYF. DNA of the CDR3: TGCGCCAGCAGCCAAGTACCGGACTCGTTAGCCAAAAACATTCAGTACTTC.

This clonotype was detected only a few times. The gene calls are TRBV19 and TRBJ2-3; TRBD2 agrees at 8 bases. The CDR3 has 14 residues. J was trimmed by 2 bases and V by 11 bases; bases with no gene match: 9. CDR1 is LNHDA, CDR2 SQIVND, per germline (reference sequence). The CDR3 DNA is TGTGCCGGTAAAAGTAGCGGGAACACAGATACGCAGTATTTT. The encoded protein is CAGKSSGNTDTQYF.

This clonotype was seen at least ten times. V and J are TRBV10-3 and TRBJ1-5; 7 bases align to TRBD1. The CDR3 loop spans 15 amino acids. V dropped 2 bases and J dropped 4; count of bases not matched to a gene: 5. Germline CDR1 reads ENHRY; CDR2 reads SYGVKD. In DNA form, the CDR3 reads TGTGCCATCAGTGAGAACAGGGGCAAAAATCAGCCCCAGCATTTT. Translation gives CAISENRGKNQPQHF.